This T cell receptor (beta chain) was recovered during a study of T cell responses to AZD1222 COVID-19 vaccine. Study-wide results and caveats: Mapped onto spike, vaccine-associated CD4 TCRs spanned it and were dominant at 160-218 and 743-854. Seropositive status at baseline applied to only 6 or 7 AZD1222 recipients.

Points on this clone: What it recognizes is unknown.

The V and J ends lost 2 bases and 4 bases, in that order; junction bases with no gene match: 4. CDR1 is GTSNPN, CDR2 SVGIG, per germline (reference sequence). The CDR3 covers 14 residues. Data came from immunoSEQ multiplex PCR; TCRdb stores just in-frame clones and leaves some out. Of about 66,000 clones in the sample, roughly 90% were seen once. This TCR came from an adult in good health. This specimen was peripheral blood, taken on day 0 of AZD1222 vaccination. The rearrangement joins TRBV30 to TRBJ1-2; 10 bases map to TRBD1. Here the CDR3 reads CAWSWTGGSYGYTF. The CDR3 region has the DNA TGTGCCTGGAGTTGGACAGGGGGAAGCTATGGCTACACCTTC.